This T cell receptor (beta chain) was obtained from a study of cytomegalovirus exposure and HLA in healthy donors. Study details: Early release data held roughly 90 million unique TCRs from HLA-typed donors.

Primers for the PCR totalled 60 Vbeta and 13 Jbeta. This table comes from immunoSEQ multiplex PCR, and its TCRdb copy is limited to in-frame clones, with some not included. This sample has 150,000 to 200,000 clones, with more than 75% found just once. This CDR3 region has 14 residues. Per germline, CDR1 ENHRY and CDR2 SYGVKD. V was pared by 2 bases and J by 8 bases, with 6 bases of the junction left unmatched. Study-level points and caveats: Roughly uniform depth of sequencing across donors was assumed in presence/absence analyses. A later analysis showed TCR association rates differing by HLA locus, peaking at DRB1 and lowest at HLA-C.

This clone has a handful of counts. Its matching antigen is unknown. The receptor was isolated from a man in his forties or fifties in good health and CMV-seronegative. This chain joins TRBV10-3 and TRBJ2-1; 7 nucleotides align to TRBD2. Sequenced sample: PBMCs. The CDR3, as DNA: TGTGCCATCAGTGAGGGGGGGGACCGGGATGAGCAGTTCTTC. Amino acid sequence: CAISEGGDRDEQFF.